This T cell receptor beta chain appears in the sequencing data of a study of T cells after yellow fever vaccination. General study findings and limits: Secondary responses were weaker yet peaked faster, day 5 versus 15. Booster sampling recovered most clones from primary vaccination (96% CD4, roughly 86% CD8). Few clonotypes appeared in both CD4 and CD8 compartments.

The V gene lost 0 bases and the J gene lost 0 bases, with 8 bases spanning the gap. Germline V gives CDR1 MNHNY, CDR2 SVGAGI (reference sequence). The CDR3 has 15 residues. By 5'RACE template switching, TCR cDNA was produced, with a universal primer site and UMIs added in the process. TCRdb itself ran the 5' RACE reads through MiXCR, one entry per CDR3 protein. This table holds some 390,000 distinct CDR3 sequences, around a sixth found once. This clonotype has only one observation. Its antigen is not identified. Sequences were derived from PBMCs, sampled before the yellow fever booster vaccination. The chain uses TRBV6-6 and TRBJ1-1; possibly TRBD1 for D (5 bases). The receptor comes from a man aged 18 to 29 who received the YFV17D yellow fever vaccine. CDR3 in DNA: TGTGCCAGCAGTTACTCGGCAGGGATGAACACTGAAGCTTTCTTT. The encoded protein is CASSYSAGMNTEAFF.